This section outlines one T cell receptor beta chain sequence together with its context. This clonotype was picked up a small number of times. Its recognized antigen is unknown. Base qualities are not recorded, but no much larger clone differs from it by a single base. This sample is drawn from a study of blood T cells in healthy people across ages (dated by TCRdb to between 2015 and 2017). Broadly, across the study: In model experiments, template switching captured about one uniquely barcoded TCR beta cDNA molecule for every two T cells. Age-related changes in TCR beta repertoire diversity were measured in the study by deep sequencing normalized with unique cDNA molecular identifiers. Four age groups were formed from the donors: young (average approximately 15 years), middle-aged (roughly 38), aged (roughly 56) and long-lived (more than 75). For two donors (one aged 18 to 30 and one aged 80 or older), the study analyzed two additional independent replicas of 1 million unique cDNA reads from the same blood draw.

The research as a whole found: Estimates of total diversity from one million sequenced T cells were regarded as lower bounds and underestimates. As age increased, observed TCR beta diversity per million T cells dropped in a roughly linear way, and a significant reduction was already evident by age about 40. A strong correlation was found between observed TCR beta diversity and the percentage of naive T cells measured by flow cytometry. Compared with the aged group, the long-lived group had more naive CD4+ T cells, fewer expanded clones and increased TCR diversity, suggesting age selection. Because the CMV infection status of the donors was unknown, age-related changes in expanded clonotypes may potentially have been confounded. Since profiling was done on bulk unsorted PBMCs, naive and antigen-experienced compartments could not be conclusively compared.

Donors were a few dozen systemically healthy Caucasian individuals from Russia aged roughly 6 to 100 years. Around 9.7 milliliters of peripheral blood were collected from each donor into EDTA-treated Vacutainer tubes. Ficoll-Paque density-gradient centrifugation was used to isolate PBMCs, with at least 6.5 million per sample. Trizol reagent was used to extract total RNA from the PBMCs, yielding at least 6 micrograms per sample. The percentages of naive CD45RAhigh/CD27high T cells were determined by flow cytometry on a PBMC aliquot from every donor. Receptors were amplified or captured by 5' RACE. Sequencing instrument: Illumina HiSeq 2500. A second about 7 to 11 cycle PCR used a sample-barcoded 5' primer and a J-beta primer mix. A template-switch 5' adaptor carrying 12 random nucleotides introduced a unique molecular identifier onto each TCR beta cDNA molecule. Each sample yielded at least 2.5 million CDR3-containing paired-end reads. First-strand cDNA synthesis was performed from all RNA using the Mint cDNA synthesis kit, with priming by a TRBC-specific oligonucleotide. Following uracil-DNA glycosylase treatment, a first 18-cycle PCR with universal primers M1SS and BC2_uni_R was performed on all cDNA. In the paper's pipeline: Each sample was normalized by randomly selecting 1 million high-quality reads, each carrying a distinct molecular identifier. Reads sharing molecular identifiers were discarded rather than binned into consensus sequences. MiTCR, run with a Q25 quality threshold and the strictest error-elimination algorithm, handled CDR3 identification, clonotype clustering and error correction. A nonparametric unseen species model with Euler transformation was used to estimate a lower bound on total TCR beta diversity. TCRdb ran its own pipeline on the public reads, namely fastp trimming at Q25 and MiXCR clone calling, and kept in-frame beta chains. Each record represents a unique CDR3 protein, reported with the most common genes and DNA among its rows. The V and J calls were determined by TCRdb, not by the authors. The sample profile shows 540,000 or so distinct CDR3 sequences; about 24% of them were found once. The top ten clones comprise roughly 9.4% of the sample.

These same records also appear under a second study, on T cells of mothers and their children. The second study's authors report: Nine systemically healthy Caucasian individuals served as donors, namely three mothers together with their six children. cDNA synthesis used all of the extracted RNA, with about 1.5 ug of RNA in each 15 ul reaction. In the second PCR, the M1S primer added sample barcodes and 2-4 random nucleotides. Over 10 million TCR beta CDR3 reads came from each mother, compared with around 3 million reads from each child. TCR recombination output is similarly shaped by thymic selection in related and unrelated pairs, with a minor effect exerted by inherited differences. Normalized repertoire overlap was always found to be slightly, but never significantly, higher in related mother-child pairs than in unrelated mother-child pairs. Persistent microchimeric T cell clones were not detected, at a sensitivity of about 100 clones per million clonotypes. The study used deep NGS to compare TCR beta repertoires of mothers and children, seeking features distinguishing related mother-child pairs from unrelated individuals. Mothers averaged roughly 40 +/- 4 years of age and children averaged approximately 12 +/- 4 years. After adapter ligation was performed with NEBNext reagents, the libraries were sequenced on an Illumina HiSeq 2000 with 100+100 nt paired-end reads. To avoid cross-contamination, the mother libraries and the child libraries were prepared a month apart and sequenced in separate runs. Between about 500,000 and 2,100,000 distinct TCR beta clonotypes were identified per donor. Naive TCR beta clonotypes were estimated from low-frequency clonotypes matched to each donor's FACS-determined naive share, without sorting.

The sample consisted of blood. The sequence came from a boy younger than 18 in good health.

The DNA sequence is TGTGCCAGCAGACCCGGAGGGGGAGGAACTGAAGCTTTCTTT. The translation is CASRPGGGGTEAFF. The receptor chain draws on TRBV6-6 and TRBJ1-1; a tentative D match to TRBD1 spans 6 bases. Spanning cysteine to phenylalanine, the CDR3 consists of 14 amino acids. The CDR3 DNA has 42 bases and is translated from base 1. V gives up 6 bases and J gives up 5 bases, and the segment between their germline ends measures 16 bases. According to the germline V gene (reference sequence), CDR1 reads MNHNY and CDR2 reads SVGAGI.